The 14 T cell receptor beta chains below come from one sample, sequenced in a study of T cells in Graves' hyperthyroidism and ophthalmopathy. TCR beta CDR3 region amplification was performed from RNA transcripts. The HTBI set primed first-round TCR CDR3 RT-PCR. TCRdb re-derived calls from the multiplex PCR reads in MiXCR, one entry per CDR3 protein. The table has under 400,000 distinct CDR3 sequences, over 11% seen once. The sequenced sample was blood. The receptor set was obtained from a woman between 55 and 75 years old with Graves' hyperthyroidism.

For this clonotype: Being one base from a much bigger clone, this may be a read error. In DNA form, the CDR3 reads TGTGCCAGCAGCCCTTCCCTAGCGGGAGCAATCTCGGGGAATGGGCAGTTCTTC. It translates to CASSPSLAGAISGNGQFF. J is TRBJ2-1 and V is TRBV11-3; TRBD2 matches 10 bases. From germline, CDR1 is SGHNT and CDR2 YENEEA. The CDR3 is 18 amino acids.

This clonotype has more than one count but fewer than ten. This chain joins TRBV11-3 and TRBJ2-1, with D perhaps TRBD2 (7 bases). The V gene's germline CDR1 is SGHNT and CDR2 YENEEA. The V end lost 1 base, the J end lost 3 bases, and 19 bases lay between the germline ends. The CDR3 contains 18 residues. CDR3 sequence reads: CASSLGGWGASGYNEQFF. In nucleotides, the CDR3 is TGTGCCAGCAGCTTAGGGGGCTGGGGGGCTAGCGGCTACAATGAGCAGTTCTTC.

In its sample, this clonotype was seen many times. CDR3 nucleotide sequence: TGTGCCAGCAGTTCTGACAGGCGAGGCGAGCAGTACTTC. As protein: CASSSDRRGEQYF. The chain combines TRBV28 with TRBJ2-7, with a possible D match to TRBD1 (6 bases). The CDR3 consists of 13 residues. The germline V and J ends were trimmed by 4 bases and 6 bases, with 13 bases remaining between them. Germline CDR1 and CDR2: MDHEN and SYDVKM.

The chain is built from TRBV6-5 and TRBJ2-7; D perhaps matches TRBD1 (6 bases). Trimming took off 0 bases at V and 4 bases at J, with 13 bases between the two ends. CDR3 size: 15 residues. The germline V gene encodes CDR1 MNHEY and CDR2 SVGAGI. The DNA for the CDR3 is TGTGCCAGCAGTTACTCGGGACACAAACCTTACGAGCAGTACTTC. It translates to CASSYSGHKPYEQYF.

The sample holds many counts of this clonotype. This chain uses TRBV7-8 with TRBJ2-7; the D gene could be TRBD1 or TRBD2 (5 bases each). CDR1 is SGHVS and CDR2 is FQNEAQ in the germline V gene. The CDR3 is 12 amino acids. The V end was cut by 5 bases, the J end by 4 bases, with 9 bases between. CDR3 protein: CASSGGPYEQYF. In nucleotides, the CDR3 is TGTGCCAGCAGCGGGGGACCATACGAGCAGTACTTC.

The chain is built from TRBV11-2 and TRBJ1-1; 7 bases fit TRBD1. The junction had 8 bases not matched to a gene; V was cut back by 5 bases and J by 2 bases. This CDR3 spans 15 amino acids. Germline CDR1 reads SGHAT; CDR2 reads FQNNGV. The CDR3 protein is CASSLQGGLNTEAFF. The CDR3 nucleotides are TGTGCCAGCAGCCTTCAGGGGGGGCTTAACACTGAAGCTTTCTTT.

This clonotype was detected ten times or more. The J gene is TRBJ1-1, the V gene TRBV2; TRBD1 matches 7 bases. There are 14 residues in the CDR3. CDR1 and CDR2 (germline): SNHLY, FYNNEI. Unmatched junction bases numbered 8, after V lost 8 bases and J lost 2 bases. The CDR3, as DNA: TGTGCCAGCGCTAACAGGGGTGGAAACACTGAAGCTTTCTTT. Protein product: CASANRGGNTEAFF.

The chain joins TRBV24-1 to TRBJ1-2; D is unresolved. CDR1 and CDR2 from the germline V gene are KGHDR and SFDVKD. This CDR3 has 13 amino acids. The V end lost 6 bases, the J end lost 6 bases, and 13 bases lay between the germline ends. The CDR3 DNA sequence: TGTGCCACCAGTTCCGGATGGGAGAATGGCTACACCTTC. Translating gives CATSSGWENGYTF.

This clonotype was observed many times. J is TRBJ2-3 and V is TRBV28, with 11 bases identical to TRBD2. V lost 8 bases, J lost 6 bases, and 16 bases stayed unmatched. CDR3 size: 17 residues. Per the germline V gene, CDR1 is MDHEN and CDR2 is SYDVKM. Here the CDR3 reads CASPPGKTSGAGDTQYF. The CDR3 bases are TGTGCCAGCCCACCTGGCAAGACTAGCGGGGCGGGGGATACGCAGTATTTT.

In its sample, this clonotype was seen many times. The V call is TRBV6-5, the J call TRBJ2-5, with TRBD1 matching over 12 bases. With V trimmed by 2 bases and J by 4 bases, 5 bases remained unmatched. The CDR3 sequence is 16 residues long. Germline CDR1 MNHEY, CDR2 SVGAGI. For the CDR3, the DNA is TGTGCCAGCAGTTACAGGGGACAGGGGGCGCGAGAGACCCAGTACTTC. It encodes CASSYRGQGARETQYF.

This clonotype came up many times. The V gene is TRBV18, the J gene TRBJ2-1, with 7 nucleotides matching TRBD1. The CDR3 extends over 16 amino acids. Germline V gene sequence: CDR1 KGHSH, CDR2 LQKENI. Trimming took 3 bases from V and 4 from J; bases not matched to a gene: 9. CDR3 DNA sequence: TGTGCCAGCTCACCTAAAGGACAGGCCCCGTACAATGAGCAGTTCTTC. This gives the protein CASSPKGQAPYNEQFF.

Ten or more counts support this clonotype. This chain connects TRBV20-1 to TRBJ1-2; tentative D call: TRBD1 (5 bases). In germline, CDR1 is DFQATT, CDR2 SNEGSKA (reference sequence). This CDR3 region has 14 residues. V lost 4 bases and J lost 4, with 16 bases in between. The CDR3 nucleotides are TGCAGTGCTATCGACAGCCACCTTTCCTATGGCTACACCTTC. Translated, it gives CSAIDSHLSYGYTF.

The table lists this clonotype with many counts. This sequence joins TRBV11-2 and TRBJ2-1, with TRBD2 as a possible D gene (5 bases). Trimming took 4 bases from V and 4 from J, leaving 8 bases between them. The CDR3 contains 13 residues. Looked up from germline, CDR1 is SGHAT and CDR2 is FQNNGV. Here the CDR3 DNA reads TGTGCCAGCAGCTATAGCGAGTACAATGAGCAGTTCTTC. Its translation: CASSYSEYNEQFF.

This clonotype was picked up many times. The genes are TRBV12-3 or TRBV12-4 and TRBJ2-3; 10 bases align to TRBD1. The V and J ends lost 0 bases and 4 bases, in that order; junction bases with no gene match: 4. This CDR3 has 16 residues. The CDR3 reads CASSLAGGTGADTQYF. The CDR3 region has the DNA TGTGCCAGCAGTTTAGCCGGGGGGACAGGGGCAGATACGCAGTATTTT.